These 23 T cell receptor beta chains share one sample of origin, sequenced in a study of cytomegalovirus exposure and HLA in healthy donors. The PCR had 60 Vbeta and 13 Jbeta primers. TCRdb's table, derived via immunoSEQ multiplex PCR, lists solely in-frame clones and lacks some. The table includes roughly 170,000 clones, around 84% detected once. Sequencing used PBMCs. The origin of the receptors is a girl aged 2 to 9 in good health and CMV-seropositive.

This clone appeared once. The same CDR3 arises from other DNA sequences in this sample as well. The chain couples TRBV28 to TRBJ1-2; D is ambiguous. Germline CDR1 and CDR2: MDHEN and SYDVKM. There are 13 residues in the CDR3. Deletions cut 1 base from V and 2 bases from J, with 5 bases between. This CDR3 is CASSLSVNYGYTF. The DNA of the CDR3 is TGTGCCAGCAGTTTATCCGTGAACTATGGCTACACCTTC.

This sequence joins TRBV5-4 and TRBJ2-1; TRBD2 matches 11 bases. The CDR3 extends over 18 amino acids. Per germline, CDR1 SGHNT and CDR2 YYREEE (reference sequence). J was trimmed by 0 bases and V by 4 bases; bases with no gene match: 9. CDR3 in amino acids: CASSTPGTSGRSYNEQFF. The CDR3 DNA sequence: TGTGCCAGCAGCACTCCCGGGACTAGCGGCCGCTCCTACAATGAGCAGTTCTTC.

CDR3 sequence reads: CASSTPDSTNTEAFF. As DNA, the CDR3 is TGTGCCAGTAGTACCCCCGACAGTACGAACACTGAAGCTTTCTTT. The V and J genes are TRBV19 and TRBJ1-1; D perhaps matches TRBD1 (5 bases). This CDR3 has 15 residues. The germline CDR1 and CDR2 sequences are LNHDA and SQIVND (reference sequence). V lost 4 bases to trimming and J lost 1 base, with 13 bases between them. The full variable domain, its missing parts supplied by reference TRBV19 and TRBJ1-1, is DGGITQSPKYLFRKEGQNVTLSCEQNLNHDAMYWYRQDPGQGLRLIYYSQIVNDFQKGDIAEGYSVSREKKESFPLTVTSAQKNPTAFYLCASSTPDSTNTEAFFGQGTRLTVV.

The rearrangement uses TRBV10-3 and TRBJ1-3; the D is unclear. The V and J ends lost 0 bases and 3 bases respectively, with 12 bases between them. CDR1 ENHRY and CDR2 SYGVKD come from the germline V gene. The CDR3 loop spans 16 amino acids. In DNA, the CDR3 is TGTGCCATCAGTGAGTCGAGTCGGGGTTATGGAAACACCATATATTTT. Amino acid sequence: CAISESSRGYGNTIYF.

This sequence joins TRBV5-1 and TRBJ1-1, with 8 bases aligning to TRBD1. The trim removed 6 bases at V and 3 bases at J, leaving 7 bases unmatched. The CDR3 length is 14 residues. Germline values: CDR1 SGHRS, CDR2 YFSETQ. This chain's CDR3 is CASTLGDRYTEAFF. The DNA for the CDR3 is TGCGCCAGCACCTTAGGGGACAGGTACACTGAAGCTTTCTTT.

The rearrangement links TRBV13 to TRBJ2-7; maybe TRBD2 (6 bases). This CDR3 is built from 15 residues. The V gene lost 1 base and the J gene lost 2 bases, with 12 bases spanning the gap. The V gene's germline CDR1 is PRHDT and CDR2 FYEKMQ (reference sequence). CDR3 DNA: TGTGCCAGCAGCTTAGAATTGGCGGGGACCTACGAGCAGTACTTC. This gives the protein CASSLELAGTYEQYF.

The chain combines TRBV28 with TRBJ1-1; maybe TRBD1 (6 bases). V was cut by 1 base and J by 1 base, with 7 bases left in between. Germline V CDR1 and CDR2: MDHEN, SYDVKM. This CDR3 has 14 residues. In nucleotides, the CDR3 is TGTGCCAGCAGTTTATCAGGGGAGAACACTGAAGCTTTCTTT. It is translated as CASSLSGENTEAFF.

This chain links TRBV6-1 with TRBJ2-7, with D perhaps TRBD2 (6 bases). The CDR3 has 14 amino acids. V was pared by 3 bases and J by 3 bases, with 12 bases between. Germline V lookup: CDR1 MNHNS, CDR2 SASEGT. CDR3 DNA sequence: TGTGCCAGCAGTGATCGGCAGGGAGGCTACGAGCAGTACTTC. This translates into CASSDRQGGYEQYF.

J is TRBJ2-5 and V is TRBV10-3, with a weak D call TRBD2 (5 bases). Trimming cost V 4 bases and J 1 base, with 16 bases left between them. The CDR3 covers 16 residues. Germline V gene sequence: CDR1 ENHRY, CDR2 SYGVKD. The CDR3 nucleotides read TGTGCCATCAGTGCGTCGATGAGGGCGGGCCAAGAGACCCAGTACTTC. Protein sequence: CAISASMRAGQETQYF.

The chain couples TRBV19 to TRBJ1-4; 9 positions agree with TRBD1. The junction had 8 bases not matched to a gene; V was cut back by 7 bases and J by 8 bases. CDR3 length: 14 amino acids. Per germline, CDR1 LNHDA and CDR2 SQIVND (reference sequence). DNA for the CDR3: TGTGCCAGTAAGGGGACAGGGAGAGACGAAAAACTGTTTTTT. Protein sequence: CASKGTGRDEKLFF.

This chain joins TRBV19 and TRBJ1-6; D uncertain. This CDR3 has 16 residues. The germline V and J ends were trimmed by 3 bases and 7 bases, with 16 bases remaining between them. Germline assignment: CDR1 LNHDA and CDR2 SQIVND (reference sequence). This CDR3 is CASSILPRRGNSPLHF. The DNA of the CDR3 is TGTGCCAGTAGTATTCTCCCTCGACGGGGAAATTCACCCCTCCACTTT.

As to this clone: A read error may account for a junction end that differs from germline. The rearrangement links TRBV20-1 to TRBJ2-7; 7 bases map to TRBD1. The V gene's germline CDR1 is DFQATT and CDR2 SNEGSKA (reference sequence). This CDR3 is 11 amino acids long. The CDR3 loop reads CSADFGVGQTF. For the CDR3, the DNA is TGCAGTGCCGACTTCGGGGTGGGACAGACTTTC.

Notes on this clone: The conserved closing phenylalanine or tryptophan is absent in this CDR3, likely reflecting a read error. V gene TRBV4-2 combines with J gene TRBJ2-3; D remains ambiguous. V lost 0 bases to trimming and J lost 4 bases, with 5 bases between them. The germline V gene has CDR1 LGHNA and CDR2 YNFKEQ. The CDR3 is 13 residues long. CDR3 nucleotides: TGTGCCAGCAGCCAAGATTGGGCAGATACGCAGTATCTT. Protein product: CASSQDWADTQYL.

This clone occurred a few times. This rearrangement joins TRBV12-5 to TRBJ2-7; D not certain. This CDR3 is 12 amino acids long. Germline V CDR1 and CDR2: LGHNT, FRNRAP. The V gene lost 0 bases and the J gene lost 5 bases, with 5 bases spanning the gap. The CDR3: CASGLVTNEQYF. The CDR3 nucleotides are TGTGCTAGTGGTTTGGTAACTAACGAGCAGTACTTC.

The chain recombines TRBV27 with TRBJ2-7, with TRBD1 as a possible D gene (6 bases). The CDR3 has 16 amino acids. Germline V lookup: CDR1 MNHEY, CDR2 SMNVEV (reference sequence). V was cut by 2 bases and J by 9 bases, with 23 bases left in between. In DNA, the CDR3 is TGTGCCAGCAGTTTAATGGCCGCACAACAGGGTGAGCGGCAGTACTTC. It translates to CASSLMAAQQGERQYF.

The chain combines TRBV7-3 with TRBJ2-1; 7 bases line up with TRBD2. With 5 bases clipped from V and 6 bases from J, the junction kept 7 bases outside the gene matches. Germline V CDR1 and CDR2: SGHTA, FQGTGA. This CDR3 region has 14 residues. The CDR3 region is CASSDGGYGNEQFF. As DNA, the CDR3 is TGTGCCAGCAGCGACGGGGGGTACGGCAATGAGCAGTTCTTC.

This clone has ten or more counts. The chain joins TRBV5-1 to TRBJ2-7, with 11 bases aligning to TRBD2. This CDR3 has 16 amino acids. V lost 0 bases and J lost 10; bases outside the gene matches: 12. Germline CDR1 SGHRS, CDR2 YFSETQ. CDR3 protein: CASSLGSGRAREGQYF. The DNA of the CDR3 is TGCGCCAGCAGCTTGGGTAGCGGGAGGGCCAGAGAAGGACAGTACTTC.

The chain is built from TRBV5-1 and TRBJ1-4; D possibly corresponds to TRBD1 (6 bases). Germline loops: CDR1 SGHRS, CDR2 YFSETQ. The CDR3 is 14 residues long. V gave up 2 bases and J gave up 8 bases, with 13 bases separating them. The CDR3 loop reads CASSLIGGQEKLFF. CDR3 DNA sequence: TGCGCCAGCAGCTTAATCGGGGGGCAAGAAAAACTGTTTTTT.

The chain combines TRBV11-3 with TRBJ2-7; weak D call: TRBD2 (6 bases). CDR1 and CDR2 (germline): SGHNT, YENEEA. This CDR3 comprises 16 residues. V was shortened by 6 bases and J by 6 bases, with 24 bases between the two germline ends. CDR3 amino acids: CASRYGGLGVTVEQYF. In nucleotides, the CDR3 is TGTGCCAGCAGATATGGGGGACTGGGGGTAACGGTCGAGCAGTACTTC.

The rearrangement links TRBV15 to TRBJ2-1, with D perhaps TRBD2 (6 bases). Germline CDR1 reads LNHNV; CDR2 reads YYDKDF (reference sequence). This CDR3 has 19 amino acids. V lost 3 bases to trimming and J lost 9 bases, with 30 bases between them. The CDR3 sequence: CATSRDPTRSGTLIGEQFF. The CDR3 DNA reads TGTGCCACCAGCAGGGATCCGACTAGGTCGGGCACTCTTATCGGTGAGCAGTTCTTC. Combining the CDR3 with reference TRBV15 and TRBJ2-1 gives the whole variable domain DAMVIQNPRYQVTQFGKPVTLSCSQTLNHNVMYWYQQKSSQAPKLLFHYYDKDFNNEADTPDNFQSRRPNTSFCFLDIRSPGLGDTAMYLCATSRDPTRSGTLIGEQFFGPGTRLTVL.

This chain uses TRBV5-6 with TRBJ1-1, with D unclear. This CDR3 contains 16 residues. V lost 4 bases to trimming and J lost 0 bases, with 16 bases between them. Germline CDR1 and CDR2: SGHDT and YYEEEE. The CDR3 loop reads CASSHPTEGVNTEAFF. The CDR3 region has the DNA TGTGCCAGCAGCCACCCAACGGAGGGTGTGAACACTGAAGCTTTCTTT.

This clone occurred once. The V gene is TRBV19, the J gene TRBJ2-1; possible D gene TRBD2, 7 bases. CDR1 is LNHDA and CDR2 is SQIVND in the germline V gene (reference sequence). The CDR3 has 12 residues. V was clipped by 2 bases and J by 9 bases, with 8 bases between them. CDR3 coding DNA: TGTGCCAGTAGTATAAGGGGGGGTGAGCAGTTCTTC. Its protein is CASSIRGGEQFF.

V usage is TRBV9 and J usage is TRBJ2-1; no reliable D call. V was clipped by 4 bases and J by 2 bases, with 4 bases between them. Germline loops: CDR1 SGDLS, CDR2 YYNGEE. This CDR3 spans 12 amino acids. In DNA, the CDR3 is TGTGCCAGCAGCCGGGCCTACAATGAGCAGTTCTTC. Translation: CASSRAYNEQFF.